A single T cell receptor (beta chain) is shown here with its context. Germline trimming cut 3 bases from V and 4 bases from J; bases unmatched to any gene: 6. Germline V gives CDR1 LNHDA, CDR2 SQIVND (reference sequence). The CDR3 is made up of 15 amino acids. This entry is derived from a study of cytomegalovirus exposure and HLA in healthy donors. The PCR used 60 Vbeta and 13 Jbeta primers. Profiled with immunoSEQ multiplex PCR; TCRdb holds only in-frame clones, not every one. The sample consists of fewer than 150,000 clones, 77% of them appearing once. Sequenced sample: PBMCs. This sequence originates from a human donor in good health. The rearrangement uses TRBV19 and TRBJ1-5, with 7 bases lining up with TRBD1. This CDR3 reads CASSIRTGVNQPQHF. As DNA, the CDR3 is TGTGCCAGTAGTATTCGAACAGGGGTTAATCAGCCCCAGCATTTT.